This T cell receptor (beta chain) was sequenced during a study of cytomegalovirus exposure and HLA in healthy donors. The PCR used 60 Vbeta and 13 Jbeta primers. Sequenced by immunoSEQ multiplex PCR; TCRdb stores in-frame clones only, minus some. The sample totals around 140,000 clones; its top ten clones hold under 2%. Study-level findings and limits: A later analysis revealed that TCR association rates differed between HLA loci, peaking at DRB1 and bottoming out at HLA-C. A few chains linked to CMV were shown in vitro to be specific for CMV antigens.

The ends were cut back, 3 bases at V and 4 bases at J, with 19 bases in the middle. The germline V gene has CDR1 MNHNS and CDR2 SASEGT. The CDR3 loop spans 17 amino acids. Worth noting for this clone: No antigen is known for it.

The sequenced sample was PBMCs. The chain joins TRBV6-1 to TRBJ2-1; the D gene is possibly TRBD1 (6 bases). The sequence derives from a woman between 45 and 60 years old in good health and CMV-seronegative. The CDR3 DNA reads TGTGCCAGCAGTGAGGGCAGGGGCTTTATTGCGTACAATGAGCAGTTCTTC. Amino acids: CASSEGRGFIAYNEQFF.